This T cell receptor beta chain stems from a study of blood T cell repertoires in COVID-19. The wider study: Donors in the United States, Italy and Spain gave samples during acute or convalescent COVID-19. PBMCs, B-cell-depleted T cells, or T cells were the source of the cDNA or gDNA that made up the material.

Germline values: CDR1 SGHRS, CDR2 YFSETQ. Trimming took 4 bases from V and 1 from J; bases not matched to a gene: 9. The CDR3 extends over 16 amino acids. Original methodology: Estimated nucleated cell counts came from reference gene primer amplification. TCRdb's copy holds only in-frame clones and misses some; the assay was immunoSEQ multiplex PCR. That table furnishes V, J and clone size, whereas the DNA furnished D and trimming. This table holds roughly 250,000 clones, approximately 79% found once. The count of this clone is one. Sequencing was done on a sample of peripheral blood. The chain employs TRBV5-1 and TRBJ2-3; the match to TRBD1 covers 7 bases. The receptor was isolated from an elderly woman with active or convalescent COVID-19. The CDR3 coding sequence is TGCGCCAGCAGCCTACAGGGGTCGTTGGGCACAGATACGCAGTATTTT. Translating gives CASSLQGSLGTDTQYF.